This T cell receptor (beta chain) stems from a study of spatial heterogeneity in lung cancer. The time point is: sample taken at primary tumor resection. Whole RNA was taken from tumor, nontumor lung or frozen PBMC; it was then sequenced unsorted. Samples were obtained from around 73 donors, all untreated early-stage non-small cell lung cancer patients. In TCRdb, the 5' RACE reads were re-called with MiXCR into one record per CDR3 protein. The top ten hold 25% of the sample, which has around 24,000 distinct CDR3 sequences, over 10% seen once. Germline V CDR1 and CDR2: SEHNR, FQNEAQ (reference sequence). With 1 base clipped from V and 4 bases from J, the junction kept 4 bases outside the gene matches. The CDR3 runs to 15 residues.

This specimen consisted of PBMCs, obtained at surgery. The clonotype originates from a female donor with early-stage non-small cell lung cancer. The rearrangement links TRBV7-9 to TRBJ2-1, with TRBD2 matching over 7 bases. Here the CDR3 DNA reads TGTGCCAGCAGCTTAGGATCTAGCGGATACAATGAGCAGTTCTTC. It is translated as CASSLGSSGYNEQFF. Combining the CDR3 with reference TRBV7-9 and TRBJ2-1 gives the whole variable domain DTGVSQNPRHKITKRGQNVTFRCDPISEHNRLYWYRQTLGQGPEFLTYFQNEAQLEKSRLLSDRFSAERPKGSFSTLEIQRTEQGDSAMYLCASSLGSSGYNEQFFGPGTRLTVL.